Included here is one TCR beta chain sequence, with context. Libraries were prepared by immunoSEQ multiplex PCR; TCRdb keeps only in-frame clonotypes and omits some of them. The sample includes about 170,000 clones, roughly 85% seen only once; the top ten take under 12%. This CDR3 contains 17 residues. In germline, CDR1 is MNHEY, CDR2 SMNVEV (reference sequence). V shed 5 bases, J shed 4 bases, and the junction held 12 bases outside the gene matches. This record belongs to a study of blood T cell repertoires in COVID-19. As for the study in general: PBMCs, B-cell-depleted T cells, or T cells were the source of the cDNA or gDNA that made up the material.

This sequence joins TRBV27 and TRBJ1-2; 11 bases agree with TRBD1. The receptor was derived from a woman older than 75 with active or convalescent COVID-19. The sequencing sample was made of peripheral blood. CDR3 loop: CASSALLGQGAFYGYTF. The DNA for the CDR3 is TGTGCCAGCAGTGCCCTATTAGGACAGGGGGCGTTCTATGGCTACACCTTC.